A single sample is the source of the 17 T cell receptor beta chains below, sequenced in a study of CD8+CD57+ T cells in acquired aplastic anemia. It was genomic DNA that served as the template for profiling TCR beta VDJ and CDR3. TCRdb reprocessed the reads via MiXCR and lists one record per CDR3 protein. In the table there are approximately 270,000 distinct CDR3 sequences, about 56% of which are singletons. Material: sorted CD4+, CD8+, or CD8+CD57+ T cells (not recorded which) from PBMCs. These receptors all come from a human donor with severe aplastic anemia or a healthy control (not recorded which).

V and J are TRBV20-1 and TRBJ2-3; D ambiguous. Germline CDR1 reads DFQATT; CDR2 reads SNEGSKA (reference sequence). V lost 3 bases to trimming and J lost 4 bases, with 11 bases between them. This CDR3 is built from 13 residues. In nucleotides, the CDR3 is TGCAGTGCTAGTCTGGCAGCCCCAGATACGCAGTATTTT. Protein product: CSASLAAPDTQYF.

This clonotype was seen only a few times. The J gene is TRBJ2-1, the V gene TRBV20-1; 10 bases map to TRBD2. The germline V gene has CDR1 DFQATT and CDR2 SNEGSKA (reference sequence). The CDR3 has 14 residues. After removal of 0 bases from V and 8 bases from J, the junction contained 4 bases not matched to a gene. The CDR3 sequence is CSARDSGGAYEQFF. CDR3 nucleotides: TGCAGTGCTAGAGACAGCGGGGGGGCCTATGAGCAGTTCTTC.

The table lists this clonotype with a few counts. The chain combines TRBV3-1 with TRBJ1-6; the D is unclear. The CDR3 totals 19 residues. Germline assignment: CDR1 LGHDT and CDR2 YNNKEL (reference sequence). V dropped 1 base and J dropped 0 bases, with 16 bases sitting between them. CDR3 protein: CASSQGTGKLGSYNSPLHF. The CDR3 region has the DNA TGTGCCAGCAGCCAAGGTACGGGGAAACTGGGCTCCTATAATTCACCCCTCCACTTT.

This clonotype was picked up a small number of times. The chain joins TRBV5-5 to TRBJ2-7, with no clear D. Deletions cut 2 bases from V and 3 bases from J, with 3 bases between. CDR3 length: 11 residues. Germline values: CDR1 SGHKS, CDR2 YYEKEE (reference sequence). The CDR3 DNA follows: TGTGCCAGCAGCTTTGTCTACGAGCAGTACTTC. Its translation is CASSFVYEQYF. The variable domain in full, completed from reference TRBV5-5 and TRBJ2-7, reads DAGVTQSPTHLIKTRGQQVTLRCSPISGHKSVSWYQQVLGQGPQFIFQYYEKEERGRGNFPDRFSARQFPNYSSELNVNALLLGDSALYLCASSFVYEQYFGPGTRLTVT.

This clonotype came up a few times. This chain connects TRBV20-1 to TRBJ1-1, with 10 bases aligning to TRBD1. Unmatched junction bases numbered 9, after V lost 6 bases and J lost 5 bases. The germline V gene encodes CDR1 DFQATT and CDR2 SNEGSKA (reference sequence). The CDR3 has 14 amino acids. The CDR3: CSAPRDRGQTEAFF. The CDR3 nucleotides read TGCAGTGCCCCCCGGGACAGGGGACAGACTGAAGCTTTCTTT.

V and J are TRBV20-1 and TRBJ1-1; D possibly corresponds to TRBD1 (5 bases). V was trimmed by 4 bases and J by 8 bases, leaving 8 bases between them. CDR3 length: 10 residues. The germline V gene encodes CDR1 DFQATT and CDR2 SNEGSKA (reference sequence). CDR3 sequence: CSAIRTEAFF. The CDR3 nucleotides are TGCAGTGCTATTAGGACAGAAGCTTTCTTT.

A word on this clonotype: It is likely a read error, because the conserved phenylalanine at the end of the CDR3 is missing. The limits of the CDR3 on the DNA are not certain, so only TCRdb's listed CDR3 is given. The chain has TRBV20-1 and TRBJ2-6; the listed D gene, TRBD2, was not tested against the DNA. Germline V gives CDR1 DFQATT, CDR2 SNEGSKA (reference sequence). A total of 10 residues make up the CDR3, ends included. The CDR3 sequence is CSALAGGEAY.

The V gene is TRBV2, the J gene TRBJ1-5; TRBD1 might be the D (6 bases). The CDR3 is 15 amino acids. The germline V gene encodes CDR1 SNHLY and CDR2 FYNNEI. V lost 2 bases, J lost 0 bases, and 8 bases lay in between. The CDR3 is CASSENRDSNQPQHF. CDR3 coding DNA: TGTGCCAGCAGTGAAAACAGGGATAGCAATCAGCCCCAGCATTTT.

This clonotype was counted ten times or more. The CDR3 DNA reads as TGTGCCAGCAGCCAACGGACGGGGATGAACACTGAAGCTTTCTTT. Amino acid sequence: CASSQRTGMNTEAFF. The chain recombines TRBV14 with TRBJ1-1, with D unclear. V dropped 2 bases and J dropped 0 bases, with 10 bases sitting between them. From germline, CDR1 is SGHDN and CDR2 FVKESK. The CDR3 has 15 amino acids.

In this sample, this clonotype turned up a few times. The V call is TRBV11-2, the J call TRBJ2-7; a possible D gene is TRBD2 (5 bases). Trimming took 6 bases from V and 5 from J, leaving 20 bases between them. The V gene's germline CDR1 is SGHAT and CDR2 FQNNGV. CDR3 length: 15 residues. The CDR3 nucleotides are TGTGCCAGCAGAGGTCTGAGAGGGCAGCCCCACGAGCAGTACTTC. Translation gives CASRGLRGQPHEQYF.

With respect to this clonotype: A read error may produce the germline difference seen at one junction end. The CDR3 sequence is CASSPKGQVEVF. DNA of the CDR3: TGTGCCAGCAGCCCAAAGGGACAGGTAGAGGTCTTC. The V gene is TRBV7-2, the J gene TRBJ2-1; 8 bases are a match to TRBD1. Looked up from germline, CDR1 is SGHTA and CDR2 is FQGNSA. The CDR3 totals 12 residues. Full variable domain (remainder filled in from reference TRBV7-2 and TRBJ2-1): GAGVSQSPSNKVTEKGKDVELRCDPISGHTALYWYRQSLGQGLEFLIYFQGNSAPDKSGLPSDRFSAERTGGSVSTLTIQRTQQEDSAVYLCASSPKGQVEVFGPGTRLTVL.

The V and J genes are TRBV19 and TRBJ2-7; D is ambiguous. V was shortened by 1 base and J by 4 bases, with 8 bases between the two germline ends. In germline, CDR1 is LNHDA, CDR2 SQIVND (reference sequence). The CDR3 length is 13 residues. In DNA, the CDR3 is TGTGCCAGTAGTATAGGTTGGAATTACGAGCAGTACTTC. Translated: CASSIGWNYEQYF.

The rearrangement links TRBV5-1 to TRBJ2-5; unclear D gene. This CDR3 has 15 amino acids. The germline V gene encodes CDR1 SGHRS and CDR2 YFSETQ. V lost 4 bases to trimming and J lost 5 bases, with 18 bases between them. This CDR3 reads CASSLGIGKRETQYF. CDR3 sequence (DNA): TGCGCCAGCAGCCTGGGGATAGGGAAAAGGGAGACCCAGTACTTC.

The chain uses TRBV24-1 and TRBJ2-2, with a weak D call TRBD2 (5 bases). The CDR3 runs to 15 residues. Germline values: CDR1 KGHDR, CDR2 SFDVKD. V gave up 3 bases and J gave up 5 bases, with 12 bases separating them. CDR3 nucleotides: TGTGCCACCAGTGATCCTAGGACTGGGACCGGGGAGCTGTTTTTT. Encoded protein: CATSDPRTGTGELFF.

As for this clonotype: A read error may be the cause here, since a much bigger clone is one base away. The CDR3 does not close with the conserved phenylalanine or tryptophan, likely indicating a read error. The chain employs TRBV6-6 and TRBJ2-1; D possibly uses TRBD1 or TRBD2 (5 bases each). V was shortened by 5 bases and J by 2 bases, with 16 bases between the two germline ends. The CDR3 runs 16 residues. The germline CDR1 and CDR2 sequences are MNHNY and SVGAGI (reference sequence). The CDR3, as DNA: TGTGCCAGCAGTGAAGCCGGGACCTCACCCTACAATGAGCAGTTCCTC. It yields the protein CASSEAGTSPYNEQFL.

The rearrangement uses TRBV10-3 and TRBJ2-5, with D perhaps TRBD1 (6 bases). CDR1 is ENHRY and CDR2 is SYGVKD in the germline V gene. V was trimmed by 10 bases and J by 1 base, leaving 13 bases between them. The CDR3 spans 13 residues. This CDR3 is CATSPGVQETQYF. The DNA of the CDR3 is TGTGCCACCAGCCCAGGGGTCCAAGAGACCCAGTACTTC.

The chain joins TRBV20-1 to TRBJ1-6; D remains ambiguous. Trimming pared 5 bases from V and 3 bases from J, leaving 11 bases between. Germline-derived CDR1 and CDR2 are DFQATT and SNEGSKA (reference sequence). This CDR3 spans 14 amino acids. Here the CDR3 DNA reads TGCAGTGCTCAAGCGCAGAACTATAATTCACCCCTCCACTTT. It specifies CSAQAQNYNSPLHF.